These 17 T cell receptor beta chains share one sample of origin, sequenced in a study of cytomegalovirus exposure and HLA in healthy donors. In the PCR, 60 Vbeta and 13 Jbeta primers were used. Clones were read by immunoSEQ multiplex PCR, and TCRdb kept only the in-frame ones, dropping some. The sample carries about 160,000 clones, roughly 82% recorded once. The sample consisted of PBMCs. The receptor set was obtained from a girl under 18 in good health and CMV-seropositive.

This clone turned up a few times. The J gene is TRBJ1-5, the V gene TRBV6-5; 10 bases map to TRBD1. The CDR3 contains 15 residues. Unmatched junction bases numbered 6, after V lost 6 bases and J lost 4 bases. Germline CDR1 reads MNHEY; CDR2 reads SVGAGI. The CDR3 region is CASSRQGAGNQPQHF. The CDR3 nucleotides are TGTGCCAGCAGCCGACAGGGGGCCGGGAATCAGCCCCAGCATTTT.

The chain has TRBV9 and TRBJ2-1; 12 positions match TRBD2. The ends lost 4 bases at V and 10 bases at J; junction bases unmatched: 6. The germline CDR1 and CDR2 sequences are SGDLS and YYNGEE. The CDR3 totals 14 residues. CDR3 sequence reads: CASSPMTSGSEQFF. CDR3 DNA: TGTGCCAGCAGCCCGATGACTAGCGGGAGCGAGCAGTTCTTC.

The chain combines TRBV5-1 with TRBJ2-3; 8 nucleotides align to TRBD1. From germline, CDR1 is SGHRS and CDR2 YFSETQ. Trimming removed 4 bases from V and 0 bases from J; junction bases left unmatched: 7. This CDR3 contains 16 residues. CDR3 coding DNA: TGCGCCAGCAGCACCAGGGGGCCTACTAGCACAGATACGCAGTATTTT. Translating gives CASSTRGPTSTDTQYF.

The genes are TRBV30 and TRBJ1-5; TRBD1 might be the D (5 bases). Per germline, CDR1 GTSNPN and CDR2 SVGIG (reference sequence). This CDR3 contains 15 residues. V lost 1 base to trimming and J lost 3 bases, with 13 bases between them. DNA for the CDR3: TGTGCCTGGAGTGAAAGCCAGGGCCCCAATCAGCCCCAGCATTTT. Translation: CAWSESQGPNQPQHF.

The J gene is TRBJ2-3, the V gene TRBV6-1; TRBD2 aligns across 13 bases. The CDR3 is 15 residues long. Trimming at V came to 4 bases and at J to 5 bases, leaving 3 bases not matched to a gene. Germline V CDR1 and CDR2: MNHNS, SASEGT. CDR3 loop: CASSATSGGRDTQYF. The CDR3 DNA reads TGTGCCAGCAGTGCGACTAGCGGGGGGAGAGATACGCAGTATTTT.

There are a few counts of this clone. The chain has TRBV28 and TRBJ2-1; possibly TRBD2 for D (5 bases). This CDR3 is 12 amino acids long. Germline CDR1 reads MDHEN; CDR2 reads SYDVKM. V was pared by 8 bases and J by 6 bases, with 11 bases between. The CDR3 spells CASRLASNEQFF. CDR3 DNA: TGTGCCAGCCGGCTAGCAAGCAATGAGCAGTTCTTC.

The chain couples TRBV2 to TRBJ2-3; TRBD1 matches 9 bases. Germline values: CDR1 SNHLY, CDR2 FYNNEI. The CDR3 is made up of 12 amino acids. V shed 6 bases, J shed 10 bases, and the junction held 5 bases outside the gene matches. Written as DNA, the CDR3 is TGTGCCAGCAGCAAGGACAGGGGAGCGCAGTATTTT. It translates to CASSKDRGAQYF.

This clone occurred once. This chain links TRBV30 with TRBJ1-2, with D maybe TRBD1 (6 bases). Germline CDR1 is GTSNPN and CDR2 is SVGIG (reference sequence). This CDR3 region has 16 residues. Trimming pared 3 bases from V and 1 base from J, leaving 18 bases between. CDR3 DNA sequence: TGTGCCTGGAGCGCCCCGACAGGACACCTTAACTATGGCTACACCTTC. It encodes CAWSAPTGHLNYGYTF.

The chain links TRBV30 to TRBJ1-6; no definite D call. V dropped 3 bases and J dropped 10 bases, with 7 bases sitting between them. The CDR3 has 11 residues. The V gene's germline CDR1 is GTSNPN and CDR2 SVGIG (reference sequence). The CDR3 DNA reads TGTGCCTGGAGGTTGGGCTCACCCCTCCACTTT. This gives the protein CAWRLGSPLHF.

CDR3 DNA: TGTGCCAGCAGCCAGCGCTGGGGTCGGGAAGGAAACACCATATATTTT. It translates to CASSQRWGREGNTIYF. The chain employs TRBV7-6 and TRBJ1-3; D gene unclear. The germline V gene has CDR1 SGHVS and CDR2 FNYEAQ. The CDR3 is 16 amino acids. V was pared by 5 bases and J by 4 bases, with 18 bases between.

The rearrangement links TRBV6-5 to TRBJ1-2; TRBD1 agrees at 7 bases. With 5 bases clipped from V and 4 bases from J, the junction kept 7 bases outside the gene matches. The CDR3 consists of 14 residues. CDR1 is MNHEY, CDR2 SVGAGI, per germline. CDR3 in DNA: TGTGCCAGCAGTCCCCTGGACAGGATCTATGGCTACACCTTC. This codes for CASSPLDRIYGYTF.

This rearrangement joins TRBV10-3 to TRBJ1-1, with D tentatively TRBD1 (6 bases). CDR3 length equals 16 residues. Trimming removed 3 bases at V and 2 bases at J, with 16 bases between. Germline-derived CDR1 and CDR2 are ENHRY and SYGVKD. The CDR3 nucleotides are TGTGCCATCAGTGACCGGGACAAGTCATCTAACACTGAAGCTTTCTTT. It is translated as CAISDRDKSSNTEAFF.

The CDR3 here is CASTPETTGLAHEQYF. CDR3 sequence (DNA): TGTGCCAGCACCCCGGAGACGACGGGACTAGCGCACGAGCAGTACTTC. The rearrangement uses TRBV7-8 and TRBJ2-7, with 10 nucleotides matching TRBD2. Germline V gives CDR1 SGHVS, CDR2 FQNEAQ. V trimming: 7 bases; J trimming: 5 bases; junction bases outside the gene matches: 14. This CDR3 is 16 amino acids long.

The chain carries TRBV9 and TRBJ2-3, with a tentative D call TRBD1 (5 bases). The CDR3 has 13 amino acids. Trimming removed 0 bases from V and 6 bases from J, with 8 bases in between. Germline V lookup: CDR1 SGDLS, CDR2 YYNGEE. Here the CDR3 reads CASSVEAGDTQYF. The CDR3 DNA sequence: TGTGCCAGCAGCGTAGAGGCAGGGGATACGCAGTATTTT. The variable domain in full, with the rest retrieved from reference TRBV9 and TRBJ2-3, is DSGVTQTPKHLITATGQRVTLRCSPRSGDLSVYWYQQSLDQGLQFLIQYYNGEERAKGNILERFSAQQFPDLHSELNLSSLELGDSALYFCASSVEAGDTQYFGPGTRLTVL.

CDR3 region: CASSYSGGSQPQHF. In DNA form, the CDR3 reads TGTGCCAGCAGTTACTCCGGCGGGAGTCAGCCCCAGCATTTT. The chain is built from TRBV6-5 and TRBJ1-5; D unresolved. Trimming removed 0 bases at V and 6 bases at J, with 9 bases between. The CDR3 is 14 amino acids. From germline, CDR1 is MNHEY and CDR2 SVGAGI.

The rearrangement links TRBV11-3 to TRBJ2-1; 11 bases are shared with TRBD2. Germline V gene data show CDR1 as SGHNT and CDR2 as YENEEA. The CDR3 has 14 amino acids. V trimming: 5 bases; J trimming: 7 bases; junction bases outside the gene matches: 4. The CDR3 spells CASSPIAGGNEQFF. The CDR3 DNA sequence: TGTGCCAGCAGCCCCATAGCGGGGGGGAATGAGCAGTTCTTC.

This clone was counted only a few times. V and J are TRBV28 and TRBJ2-3, with 10 bases that match TRBD1. Unmatched junction bases numbered 6, after V lost 10 bases and J lost 5 bases. The germline CDR1 and CDR2 sequences are MDHEN and SYDVKM. The length of the CDR3 is 13 residues. In DNA, the CDR3 is TGTGCCACCAGGGACAGGGGAGGAGATACGCAGTATTTT. This gives the protein CATRDRGGDTQYF.